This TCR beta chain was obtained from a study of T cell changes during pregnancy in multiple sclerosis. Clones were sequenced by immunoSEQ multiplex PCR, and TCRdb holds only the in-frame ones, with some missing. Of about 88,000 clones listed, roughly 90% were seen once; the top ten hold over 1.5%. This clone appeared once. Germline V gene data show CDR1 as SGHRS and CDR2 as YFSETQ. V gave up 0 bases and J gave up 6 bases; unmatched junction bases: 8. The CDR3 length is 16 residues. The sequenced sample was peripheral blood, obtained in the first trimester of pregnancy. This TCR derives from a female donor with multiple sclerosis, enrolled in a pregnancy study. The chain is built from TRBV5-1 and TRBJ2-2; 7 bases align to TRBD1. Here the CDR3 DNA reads TGCGCCAGCAGCTTGGTAGGGGGCGGAAGATCCGGGGAGCTGTTTTTT. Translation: CASSLVGGGRSGELFF. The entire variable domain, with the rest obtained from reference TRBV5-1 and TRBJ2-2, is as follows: KAGVTQTPRYLIKTRGQQVTLSCSPISGHRSVSWYQQTPGQGLQFLFEYFSETQRNKGNFPGRFSGRQFSNSRSEMNVSTLELGDSALYLCASSLVGGGRSGELFFGEGSRLTVL.